Each of the 13 T cell receptor beta chains below was sequenced from the same sample in a study of blood T cell repertoires in COVID-19. The assay was immunoSEQ multiplex PCR, and TCRdb's table has in-frame clones only and misses some. This sample has 90,000 or so clones, with roughly nine tenths found just once. Sequenced sample: peripheral blood. These receptors came from a man between 60 and 75 years old with COVID-19, enrolled during active disease.

This chain uses TRBV7-9 with TRBJ1-3; D uncertain. Trimming pared 0 bases from V and 1 base from J, leaving 7 bases between. Per germline, CDR1 SEHNR and CDR2 FQNEAQ (reference sequence). The CDR3 sequence is 15 residues long. The CDR3, as DNA: TGTGCCAGCAGCTTAGCGCAAACATCTGGAAACACCATATATTTT. Protein sequence: CASSLAQTSGNTIYF.

This clone came up a few times. This chain joins TRBV6-2 or TRBV6-3 and TRBJ2-5; weak D call: TRBD1 (6 bases). CDR1 MNHEY and CDR2 SVGEGT come from the germline V gene. This CDR3 contains 14 residues. Trimming removed 5 bases at V and 1 base at J, with 11 bases between. The CDR3 loop is CASSTGLSQETQYF. CDR3 DNA sequence: TGTGCCAGCAGTACAGGGCTATCCCAAGAGACCCAGTACTTC.

The J gene is TRBJ2-2, the V gene TRBV2, with 9 positions matching TRBD2. Per germline, CDR1 SNHLY and CDR2 FYNNEI. The CDR3 is 15 amino acids. V shed 5 bases, J shed 4 bases, and the junction held 5 bases outside the gene matches. In nucleotides, the CDR3 is TGTGCCAGCAGTAAACCGGGACTAGCCACCGGGGAGCTGTTTTTT. It yields the protein CASSKPGLATGELFF.

The gene calls are TRBV27 and TRBJ2-1; perhaps TRBD2 as D (5 bases). Germline values: CDR1 MNHEY, CDR2 SMNVEV (reference sequence). This CDR3 comprises 13 residues. V was clipped by 4 bases and J by 5 bases, with 9 bases between them. The CDR3, as DNA: TGTGCCAGCAGTTCTAGCCCCAACAATGAGCAGTTCTTC. Protein: CASSSSPNNEQFF.

The sample holds a few counts of this clone. The rearrangement uses TRBV19 and TRBJ1-4; TRBD1 matches 11 bases. CDR1 LNHDA and CDR2 SQIVND come from the germline V gene (reference sequence). This CDR3 contains 16 residues. The J segment lost 1 base and the V segment lost 4 bases, leaving 2 bases of the junction unmatched. CDR3 region: CASSTGTGGTNEKLFF. The CDR3 DNA is TGTGCCAGTAGTACCGGGACAGGGGGAACTAATGAAAAACTGTTTTTT.

This clone was counted a single time. The chain links TRBV3-1 (or the pseudogene TRBV3-2) to TRBJ1-5; possibly TRBD1 for D (6 bases). The CDR3 consists of 14 residues. With 4 bases removed from V and 0 bases from J, the gap between germline ends came to 7 bases. Per the germline V gene, CDR1 is LGHDT and CDR2 is YNNKEL (reference sequence). The CDR3 bases are TGTGCCAGCAGCCTAGGGGGTAGCAATCAGCCCCAGCATTTT. Translation gives CASSLGGSNQPQHF.

The chain has TRBV11-2 and TRBJ2-1; the match to TRBD1 covers 9 bases. CDR1 and CDR2 from the germline V gene are SGHAT and FQNNGV. The junction had 3 bases not matched to a gene; V was cut back by 3 bases and J by 3 bases. This CDR3 is built from 15 residues. The CDR3 DNA follows: TGTGCCAGCAGCTTTACAGGGGGCAGCTACAATGAGCAGTTCTTC. Its translation: CASSFTGGSYNEQFF.

The chain links TRBV5-1 to TRBJ2-2; 10 bases line up with TRBD1. The germline gives CDR1 SGHRS, CDR2 YFSETQ. J lost 7 bases, V lost 7 bases, and 4 bases had no gene match. The CDR3 is made up of 13 amino acids. CDR3 nucleotide sequence: TGCGCCAGCGGACAGGGGGAAAACGGGGAGCTGTTTTTT. It yields the protein CASGQGENGELFF.

The V call is TRBV18, the J call TRBJ2-7, with 10 positions matching TRBD1. From germline, CDR1 is KGHSH and CDR2 LQKENI. With 3 bases clipped from V and 3 bases from J, the junction kept 5 bases outside the gene matches. This CDR3 region has 15 residues. The CDR3 loop reads CASSPETGGIYEQYF. The CDR3 nucleotides are TGTGCCAGCTCACCCGAGACAGGGGGCATCTACGAGCAGTACTTC.

In DNA, the CDR3 is TGTGCCAGCAGCTTACCCGGGAGCCCTACAGATACGCAGTATTTT. Translating gives CASSLPGSPTDTQYF. This chain links TRBV11-2 with TRBJ2-3; D is perhaps TRBD2 (6 bases). Germline assignment: CDR1 SGHAT and CDR2 FQNNGV. This CDR3 is 15 amino acids long. With 2 bases removed from V and 3 bases from J, the gap between germline ends came to 12 bases.

The CDR3 sequence: CASSFGGTGLNEQYF. CDR3 DNA: TGCGCCAGCAGCTTTGGAGGGACAGGGCTAAACGAGCAGTACTTC. The chain combines TRBV5-1 with TRBJ2-7; 9 nucleotides agree with TRBD1. The length of the CDR3 is 15 residues. Germline V lookup: CDR1 SGHRS, CDR2 YFSETQ. The J segment lost 5 bases and the V segment lost 2 bases, leaving 8 bases of the junction unmatched.

The rearrangement joins TRBV7-9 to TRBJ2-1; TRBD2 matches 8 bases. The CDR3 sequence is 15 residues long. In germline, CDR1 is SEHNR, CDR2 FQNEAQ (reference sequence). The V and J ends lost 5 bases and 7 bases, in that order; junction bases with no gene match: 10. CDR3 coding DNA: TGTGCCAGCAGCCAAGAGGGCGGGAGGAAAAATGAGCAGTTCTTC. It is translated as CASSQEGGRKNEQFF.

The chain has TRBV7-2 and TRBJ2-1; TRBD2 aligns across 8 bases. There are 16 residues in the CDR3. The J segment lost 2 bases and the V segment lost 5 bases, leaving 8 bases of the junction unmatched. The germline gives CDR1 SGHTA, CDR2 FQGNSA. As DNA, the CDR3 is TGTGCCAGCAGCCTTCGTAGCGGGAAAGCCTACAATGAGCAGTTCTTC. Translation: CASSLRSGKAYNEQFF. The variable domain in full, completed from reference TRBV7-2 and TRBJ2-1, reads GAGVSQSPSNKVTEKGKDVELRCDPISGHTALYWYRQSLGQGLEFLIYFQGNSAPDKSGLPSDRFSAERTGGSVSTLTIQRTQQEDSAVYLCASSLRSGKAYNEQFFGPGTRLTVL.